Presented here are 24 T cell receptor beta chains from one specimen sequenced in a study of T-cell memory formation after mild COVID-19. From the 5' RACE reads, TCRdb called clonotypes with MiXCR, one entry per CDR3 protein. The sample lists 250,000 to 350,000 distinct CDR3 sequences; around 15% were seen once. The sequenced sample consisted of PBMCs or a T cell subset sorted from them (not recorded which). All receptors come from a man aged 18-30 years who had mild COVID-19 (a few samples of this study predate the infection). Cell type and time point are not known.

The V gene is TRBV10-3, the J gene TRBJ1-1; D ambiguous. CDR3 length: 14 amino acids. Germline-derived CDR1 and CDR2 are ENHRY and SYGVKD. V lost 2 bases and J lost 1, with 8 bases in between. CDR3 in amino acids: CAISEGRSNTEAFF. DNA of the CDR3: TGTGCCATCAGTGAGGGACGGTCGAACACTGAAGCTTTCTTT.

This clonotype was seen a handful of times. One end of the junction varies from germline; a read error may be responsible. The chain carries TRBV6-5 and TRBJ2-5, with a weak D call TRBD2 (5 bases). The CDR3 has 12 amino acids. Germline CDR1 and CDR2: MNHEY and SVGAGI. This CDR3 reads CASSRHGLVKDF. The CDR3 DNA reads TGTGCCAGCAGTCGTCACGGACTGGTAAAGGACTTC.

There are a few counts of this clonotype. This chain links TRBV30 with TRBJ2-7; D is possibly TRBD1 (6 bases). The CDR3 loop spans 15 amino acids. Trimming stripped 4 bases from V and 0 bases from J, with 16 bases between. Germline V gene lookup returns CDR1 GTSNPN and CDR2 SVGIG (reference sequence). In DNA form, the CDR3 reads TGTGCCTGGACTAACAGGGACATGAGCTCCTACGAGCAGTACTTC. This gives the protein CAWTNRDMSSYEQYF.

This clonotype was seen a handful of times. This sequence joins TRBV20-1 and TRBJ2-4; 12 bases agree with TRBD1. The CDR3 sequence is 15 residues long. V trimming: 6 bases; J trimming: 8 bases; junction bases outside the gene matches: 11. Per the germline V gene, CDR1 is DFQATT and CDR2 is SNEGSKA (reference sequence). The CDR3 DNA reads as TGCAGTGCGGGACAGGGGGCGCGAACTAATTACATTCAGTACTTC. Protein product: CSAGQGARTNYIQYF.

This clonotype was recorded many times. The chain carries TRBV5-1 and TRBJ2-1; D is possibly TRBD2 (6 bases). CDR1 and CDR2 from the germline V gene are SGHRS and YFSETQ. This CDR3 contains 13 residues. Trimming removed 5 bases at V and 7 bases at J, with 13 bases between. This chain's CDR3 is CASSPYGGNEQFF. The CDR3 DNA reads TGCGCCAGCAGTCCCTACGGGGGAAATGAGCAGTTCTTC.

This clonotype was picked up many times. The CDR3 here is CASSPTAGGSSTGELFF. The CDR3 DNA sequence: TGTGCCAGCAGCCCCACAGCGGGGGGGAGCAGCACCGGGGAGCTGTTTTTT. The rearrangement joins TRBV4-2 to TRBJ2-2; 10 nucleotides align to TRBD2. J gave up 4 bases and V 4 bases, and 9 bases lay outside the gene matches. CDR1 LGHNA and CDR2 YNFKEQ come from the germline V gene. This CDR3 has 17 amino acids.

The rearrangement uses TRBV4-3 and TRBJ2-7; a weak D match, TRBD2 (5 bases). The germline V gene has CDR1 LGHNA and CDR2 YSLEER. The V gene lost 0 bases and the J gene lost 1 base, with 22 bases spanning the gap. This CDR3 is built from 19 residues. The DNA of the CDR3 is TGCGCCAGCAGCCAAGATCGGGCAGGAGTAAGGACTGGTTCCTACGAGCAGTACTTC. Encoded protein: CASSQDRAGVRTGSYEQYF.

J is TRBJ1-1 and V is TRBV27; no reliable D call. Germline lookup yields CDR1 MNHEY and CDR2 SMNVEV (reference sequence). This CDR3 is 10 amino acids long. V dropped 5 bases and J dropped 13 bases, with 11 bases sitting between them. Here the CDR3 DNA reads TGTGCCAGCAGTCCTGTATTGCATTTCTTT. Protein: CASSPVLHFF.

This clonotype has a handful of counts. This chain links TRBV5-1 with TRBJ2-3, with 9 bases aligning to TRBD2. The germline gives CDR1 SGHRS, CDR2 YFSETQ. The CDR3 loop spans 17 amino acids. V shed 1 base, J shed 0 bases, and the junction held 6 bases outside the gene matches. CDR3 sequence (DNA): TGCGCCAGCAGCTTGTTTAGCGGGGGACCAAGCACAGATACGCAGTATTTT. Protein product: CASSLFSGGPSTDTQYF.

The chain has TRBV5-1 and TRBJ1-1; possible D gene TRBD1, 6 bases. Germline V lookup: CDR1 SGHRS, CDR2 YFSETQ. The CDR3 runs to 12 residues. V was cut by 5 bases and J by 7 bases, with 12 bases left in between. This chain's CDR3 is CASSPETGEAFF. The CDR3 region has the DNA TGCGCCAGCAGTCCAGAGACAGGTGAAGCTTTCTTT.

At least ten counts were recorded for this clonotype. V and J are TRBV29-1 and TRBJ2-7; 7 positions match TRBD1. Unmatched junction bases numbered 6, after V lost 7 bases and J lost 3 bases. The length of the CDR3 is 12 residues. Per germline, CDR1 SQVTM and CDR2 ANQGSEA. CDR3 residues: CSAGGRDYEQYF. The CDR3 DNA reads as TGCAGCGCAGGGGGACGGGACTACGAGCAGTACTTC.

The sample holds a few counts of this clonotype. The chain carries TRBV18 and TRBJ2-1; 7 bases are a match to TRBD2. Germline V gives CDR1 KGHSH, CDR2 LQKENI. V lost 8 bases to trimming and J lost 8 bases; unmatched junction nucleotides: 12. This CDR3 is 14 amino acids long. In nucleotides, the CDR3 is TGTGCCAGCCCGAAAGGGACTACCCTCCATGAGCAGTTCTTC. It is translated as CASPKGTTLHEQFF.

Only a few counts were recorded for this clonotype. This chain uses TRBV28 with TRBJ1-1; D possibly corresponds to TRBD1 (5 bases). Trimming shortened V by 6 bases and J by 4 bases, and 12 bases separated the two germline ends. This CDR3 has 13 residues. Germline V CDR1 and CDR2: MDHEN, SYDVKM. The CDR3 nucleotides are TGTGCCAGCAGCTCACAGGTGGGCACTGAAGCTTTCTTT. Amino acid sequence: CASSSQVGTEAFF.

The V and J genes are TRBV19 and TRBJ2-2; 8 bases fit TRBD1. The length of the CDR3 is 17 residues. Germline trimming cut 9 bases from V and 1 base from J; bases unmatched to any gene: 13. CDR1 is LNHDA and CDR2 is SQIVND in the germline V gene (reference sequence). Written as DNA, the CDR3 is TGTGCCAGCTCCCCTACCCAGGGGGCGAAGAACACCGGGGAGCTGTTTTTT. Translating gives CASSPTQGAKNTGELFF.

This clonotype turned up a few times. The chain carries TRBV20-1 and TRBJ2-4; a weak D match, TRBD1 (6 bases). Between the trimmed V and J ends, which lost 5 bases and 0 bases, there was a span of 14 bases. The length of the CDR3 is 15 residues. CDR1 DFQATT and CDR2 SNEGSKA come from the germline V gene (reference sequence). CDR3 sequence (DNA): TGCAGTGCTCCAAACAGGGTTTCAGCCAAAAACATTCAGTACTTC. It codes for CSAPNRVSAKNIQYF.

The gene calls are TRBV7-2 and TRBJ2-5; 9 nucleotides match TRBD2. Trimming cost V 6 bases and J 2 bases; bases outside gene matches: 4. Germline V gene sequence: CDR1 SGHTA, CDR2 FQGNSA. The CDR3 spans 14 residues. CDR3 sequence: CASRKAGGQETQYF. CDR3 DNA: TGTGCCAGCAGAAAGGCGGGGGGGCAAGAGACCCAGTACTTC.

This clonotype was seen a handful of times. The chain links TRBV4-3 to TRBJ2-3; weak D call: TRBD2 (6 bases). The CDR3 runs to 12 residues. CDR1 LGHNA and CDR2 YSLEER come from the germline V gene. The V and J ends lost 3 bases and 8 bases respectively, with 9 bases between them. The CDR3, as DNA: TGCGCCAGCAGCCATCAGGGAGGTACGCAGTATTTT. This translates into CASSHQGGTQYF.

This chain links TRBV12-3 or TRBV12-4 with TRBJ1-5; no firm D call. The CDR3 loop spans 14 amino acids. Trimming stripped 8 bases from V and 0 bases from J, with 11 bases between. CDR3 in amino acids: CASHRGYSNQPQHF. The CDR3 DNA is TGTGCCAGCCATCGTGGCTATAGCAATCAGCCCCAGCATTTT.

The sample holds many counts of this clonotype. The J gene is TRBJ2-3, the V gene TRBV7-2; D gene unclear. The V gene lost 5 bases and the J gene lost 2 bases, with 5 bases spanning the gap. CDR3 length: 12 residues. The germline V gene has CDR1 SGHTA and CDR2 FQGNSA. The CDR3 region is CASSENTDTQYF. The CDR3 DNA sequence: TGTGCCAGCAGCGAAAACACAGATACGCAGTATTTT.

This clonotype was seen many times. The chain links TRBV2 to TRBJ2-3; D gene uncertain. The CDR3 totals 12 residues. CDR1 and CDR2 from the germline V gene are SNHLY and FYNNEI. V shed 3 bases and J shed 6 bases, with 7 bases lying between them. This chain's CDR3 is CASSEVADTQYF. The CDR3 region has the DNA TGTGCCAGCAGTGAGGTCGCTGATACGCAGTATTTT.

This clonotype was seen a handful of times. The CDR3, as DNA: TGTGCCAGCAGCATGGACAGATACAACACCGGGGAGCTGTTTTTT. Translation: CASSMDRYNTGELFF. The chain joins TRBV7-9 to TRBJ2-2; tentative D call: TRBD1 (6 bases). V shed 5 bases and J shed 2 bases, with 12 bases lying between them. Germline CDR1 is SEHNR and CDR2 is FQNEAQ (reference sequence). The CDR3 length is 15 residues.

This clonotype was observed many times. The V gene is TRBV7-9, the J gene TRBJ2-6; maybe TRBD1 (5 bases). The CDR3 loop spans 14 amino acids. The V and J ends lost 8 bases and 0 bases respectively, with 8 bases between them. Germline CDR1 reads SEHNR; CDR2 reads FQNEAQ (reference sequence). CDR3 residues: CASADSSGANVLTF. The CDR3 DNA reads as TGTGCCAGCGCAGACAGCTCTGGGGCCAACGTCCTGACTTTC.

The chain combines TRBV7-2 with TRBJ1-6; D perhaps matches TRBD1 (6 bases). Germline V CDR1 and CDR2: SGHTA, FQGNSA. The CDR3 has 16 residues. Trimming cost V 7 bases and J 7 bases, with 20 bases left between them. The CDR3 sequence is CASTRRQAGGNSPLHF. CDR3 nucleotide sequence: TGTGCCAGCACCAGGCGACAGGCCGGGGGCAATTCACCCCTCCACTTT. Full variable domain (outside the CDR3, taken from reference TRBV7-2 and TRBJ1-6): GAGVSQSPSNKVTEKGKDVELRCDPISGHTALYWYRQSLGQGLEFLIYFQGNSAPDKSGLPSDRFSAERTGGSVSTLTIQRTQQEDSAVYLCASTRRQAGGNSPLHFGNGTRLTVT.

This clonotype was found a few times. V is TRBV7-6 and J is TRBJ2-7; D is possibly TRBD1 or TRBD2 (7 bases each). Trimming removed 5 bases from V and 2 bases from J, with 25 bases in between. The germline CDR1 and CDR2 sequences are SGHVS and FNYEAQ. The CDR3 consists of 18 residues. Here the CDR3 DNA reads TGTGCCAGCAGCCTTCGCCCCAGGGGGGGAGTACTTACCTACGAGCAGTACGTC. Translated: CASSLRPRGGVLTYEQYV.